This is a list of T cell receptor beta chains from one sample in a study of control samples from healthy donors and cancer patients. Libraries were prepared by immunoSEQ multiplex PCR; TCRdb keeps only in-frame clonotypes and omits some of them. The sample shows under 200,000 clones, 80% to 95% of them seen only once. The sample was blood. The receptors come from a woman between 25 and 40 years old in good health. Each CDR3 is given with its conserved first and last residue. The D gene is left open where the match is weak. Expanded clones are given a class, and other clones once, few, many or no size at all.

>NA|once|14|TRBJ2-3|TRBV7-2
CASRVAFSTDTQYF
TGTGCCAGCAGGGTGGCCTTTAGCACAGATACGCAGTATTTT
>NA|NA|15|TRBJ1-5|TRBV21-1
CASSKRMGAHQPQHF
TGTGCCAGCAGCAAAAGGATGGGGGCTCATCAGCCCCAGCATTTT
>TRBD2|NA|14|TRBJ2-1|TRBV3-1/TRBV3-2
CASSPLGGSPRPIF
TGTGCCAGCAGCCCCCTGGGCGGGAGCCCACGGCCAATCTTC
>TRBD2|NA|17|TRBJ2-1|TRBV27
CASSSPSTSGSYNEQFF
TGTGCCAGCAGTTCTCCCTCGACTAGCGGCTCCTACAATGAGCAGTTCTTC
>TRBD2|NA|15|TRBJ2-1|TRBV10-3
CAIRALAGVDNEQFF
TGTGCCATCAGGGCACTAGCGGGAGTCGACAATGAGCAGTTCTTC
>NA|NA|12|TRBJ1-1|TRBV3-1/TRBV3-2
CASSRLGTEAFF
TGTGCCAGCTCCCGACTGGGCACTGAAGCTTTCTTT
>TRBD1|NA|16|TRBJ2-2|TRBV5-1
CASSLTGAPGTGELFF
TGCGCCAGCAGCTTGACAGGGGCCCCGGGGACCGGGGAGCTGTTTTTT
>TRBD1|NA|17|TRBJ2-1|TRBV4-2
CASSQVGGQGTSIEQFF
TGTGCCAGCAGCCAAGTTGGGGGACAGGGGACAAGTATTGAGCAGTTCTTC
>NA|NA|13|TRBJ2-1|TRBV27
CASTESSYNEQFF
TGTGCCAGCACGGAGAGCTCCTACAATGAGCAGTTCTTC
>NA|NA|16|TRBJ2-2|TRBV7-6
CASSPISGGATGELFF
TGTGCCAGCAGCCCAATATCGGGGGGCGCCACCGGGGAGCTGTTTTTT
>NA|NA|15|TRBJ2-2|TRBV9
CASSVETRSFGELFF
TGTGCCAGCAGCGTAGAGACTAGATCCTTCGGGGAGCTGTTTTTT
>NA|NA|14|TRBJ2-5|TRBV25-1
CASSEEGPVETQYF
TGTGCCAGCAGTGAAGAGGGTCCGGTAGAGACCCAGTACTTC
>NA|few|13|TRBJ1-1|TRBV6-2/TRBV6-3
CASSRDILAEAFF
TGTGCCAGCAGTCGGGACATTCTTGCTGAAGCTTTCTTT
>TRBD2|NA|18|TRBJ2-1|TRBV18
CASSQPGTSGSQYNEQFF
TGTGCCAGCTCACAACCGGGGACTAGCGGGAGCCAATACAATGAGCAGTTCTTC
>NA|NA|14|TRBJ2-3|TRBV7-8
CASSYRTPTDTQYF
TGTGCCAGCAGCTACAGGACTCCCACAGATACGCAGTATTTT
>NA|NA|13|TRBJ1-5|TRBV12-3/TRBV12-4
CASSPTVYQPQHF
TGTGCCAGCAGTCCTACAGTTTATCAGCCCCAGCATTTT
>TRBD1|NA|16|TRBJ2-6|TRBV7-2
CASSQRQGTGANVLTF
TGTGCCAGCAGCCAAAGACAGGGGACTGGGGCCAACGTCCTGACTTTC
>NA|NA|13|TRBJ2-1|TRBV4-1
CASSQSLRDEQFF
TGCGCCAGCAGCCAATCCCTTAGGGATGAGCAGTTCTTC
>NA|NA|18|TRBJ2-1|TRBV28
CASRTLEIGRSSYNEQFF
TGTGCCAGCAGAACCCTTGAAATTGGACGGAGCTCCTACAATGAGCAGTTCTTC
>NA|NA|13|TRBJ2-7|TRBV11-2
CASSLGTDYEQYF
TGTGCCAGCAGCTTAGGGACAGACTACGAGCAGTACTTC
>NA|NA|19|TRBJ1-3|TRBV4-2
CASSQAPFRAESSGNTIYF
TGTGCCAGCAGCCAAGCCCCATTCCGGGCAGAGAGCTCTGGAAACACCATATATTTT
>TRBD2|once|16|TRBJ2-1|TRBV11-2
CASSSLRLAGRNEQFF
TGTGCCAGCAGCTCCCTTAGACTAGCGGGGCGCAATGAGCAGTTCTTC
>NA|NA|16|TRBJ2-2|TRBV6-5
CASSYSVGGTTGELFF
TGTGCCAGCAGTTACTCTGTAGGGGGGACCACCGGGGAGCTGTTTTTT
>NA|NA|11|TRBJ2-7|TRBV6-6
CASSYVYEQYF
TGTGCCAGCAGTTACGTGTACGAGCAGTACTTC
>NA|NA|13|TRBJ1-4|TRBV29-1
CSALRGSNEKLFF
TGCAGCGCACTCAGGGGATCTAATGAAAAACTGTTTTTT
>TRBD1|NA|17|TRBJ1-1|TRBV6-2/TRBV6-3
CASSRTRTGGRNTEAFF
TGTGCCAGCAGTAGAACGAGGACAGGAGGTAGGAACACTGAAGCTTTCTTT
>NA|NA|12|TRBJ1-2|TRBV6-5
CASSSGLYGYTF
TGTGCCAGCAGTAGTGGGCTATATGGCTACACCTTC
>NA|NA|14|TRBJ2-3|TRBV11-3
CASSSSDSTDTQYF
TGTGCCAGCAGCTCAAGCGACAGTACAGATACGCAGTATTTT
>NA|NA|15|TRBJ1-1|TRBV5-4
CASSLGHLPNTEAFF
TGTGCCAGCAGCTTGGGACACCTACCAAACACTGAAGCTTTCTTT
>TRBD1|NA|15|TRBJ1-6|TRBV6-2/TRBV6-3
CASSYDWTGDSPLHF
TGTGCCAGCAGTTACGATTGGACAGGGGACTCACCCCTCCACTTT
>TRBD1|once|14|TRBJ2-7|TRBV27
CASSPQGPSYEQYF
TGTGCCAGCAGTCCACAGGGGCCTTCCTACGAGCAGTACTTC
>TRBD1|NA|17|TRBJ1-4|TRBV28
CASSLRGDRAGNEKLFF
TGTGCCAGCAGTTTACGGGGGGACAGGGCGGGAAATGAAAAACTGTTTTTT
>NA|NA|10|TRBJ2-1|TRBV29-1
CSAGESEQFF
TGCAGTGCCGGGGAGAGTGAGCAGTTCTTC
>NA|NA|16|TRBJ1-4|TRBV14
CASSQEGGGFDEKLFF
TGTGCCAGCAGCCAAGAAGGCGGTGGTTTCGATGAAAAACTGTTTTTT
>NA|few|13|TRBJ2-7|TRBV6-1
CASSDSPEYEQYF
TGTGCCAGCAGTGATTCGCCAGAGTACGAGCAGTACTTC
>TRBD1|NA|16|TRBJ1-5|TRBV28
CASSSPGTGGGWAQHF
TGTGCCAGCAGTTCTCCCGGGACAGGGGGGGGTTGGGCCCAGCATTTT
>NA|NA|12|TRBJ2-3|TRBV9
CASSVTPDTQYF
TGTGCCAGCAGCGTAACTCCAGATACGCAGTATTTT
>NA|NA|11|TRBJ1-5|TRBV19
CASSLGGAQHF
TGTGCCAGTAGTTTGGGGGGGGCCCAGCATTTT
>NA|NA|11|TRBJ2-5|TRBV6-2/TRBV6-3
CASSYGQGKYF
TGTGCCAGCAGTTACGGGCAGGGAAAGTACTTC
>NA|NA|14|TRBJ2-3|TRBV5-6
CASSFGGSTDTQYF
TGTGCCAGCAGCTTCGGAGGGAGCACAGATACGCAGTATTTT
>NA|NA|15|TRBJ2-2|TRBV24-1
CATSASDTHTGELFF
TGTGCCACCAGTGCTTCGGACACCCACACCGGGGAGCTGTTTTTT
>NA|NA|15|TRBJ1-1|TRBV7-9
CASSLAYRVETEAFF
TGTGCCAGCAGCTTAGCTTACAGGGTGGAGACTGAAGCTTTCTTT